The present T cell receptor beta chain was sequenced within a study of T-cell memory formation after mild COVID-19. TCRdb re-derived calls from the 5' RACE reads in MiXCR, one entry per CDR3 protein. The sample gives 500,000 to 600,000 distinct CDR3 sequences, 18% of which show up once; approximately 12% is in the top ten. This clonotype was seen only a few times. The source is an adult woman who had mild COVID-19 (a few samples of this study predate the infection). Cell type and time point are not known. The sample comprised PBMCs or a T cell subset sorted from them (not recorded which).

Written as DNA, the CDR3 is TGTGCCAGCAGGGCCGACAGGGGCGACATGAACACTGAAGCTTTCTTT. Its protein is CASRADRGDMNTEAFF. V and J are TRBV6-2 or TRBV6-3 and TRBJ1-1; 8 positions agree with TRBD1. The CDR3 contains 16 residues. In germline, CDR1 is MNHEY, CDR2 SVGEGT. V was pared by 6 bases and J by 0 bases, with 9 bases of the junction left unmatched.